This entry lists 31 T cell receptor beta chains sequenced from one sample in a study of T cell repertoires in cytomegalovirus infection. TCRdb reanalysed the reads using MiXCR and keeps one entry per CDR3 protein. The table lists about 230,000 distinct CDR3 sequences, around 6.2% of them singletons, with about 6.3% in the top ten. Sample: PBMCs. Receptors were obtained from a human donor in good health (CMV status not recorded). Some clones in this sample may be carry-over from other donors' samples.

In this sample, this clonotype turned up many times. The chain links TRBV7-2 to TRBJ2-7, with D possibly matching TRBD1 (5 bases). The CDR3 consists of 14 residues. V was cut by 1 base and J by 3 bases, with 10 bases left in between. In germline, CDR1 is SGHTA, CDR2 FQGNSA. The CDR3 region has the DNA TGTGCCAGCAGCTTAGGGTCACAGGTCTACGAGCAGTACTTC. It yields the protein CASSLGSQVYEQYF.

This clonotype was observed many times. CDR3 protein: CSASDRGSNTEAFF. In DNA form, the CDR3 reads TGCAGTGCTAGCGACAGGGGTTCGAACACTGAAGCTTTCTTT. The rearrangement uses TRBV20-1 and TRBJ1-1; 8 nucleotides agree with TRBD1. V lost 3 bases and J lost 1; bases outside the gene matches: 4. The CDR3 sequence is 14 residues long. Germline CDR1 reads DFQATT; CDR2 reads SNEGSKA (reference sequence).

The V call is TRBV28, the J call TRBJ1-1; D gene unclear. V lost 4 bases and J lost 2, with 11 bases in between. There are 14 residues in the CDR3. Germline V lookup: CDR1 MDHEN, CDR2 SYDVKM. In DNA, the CDR3 is TGTGCCAGCAGTTCACCGGGAATAAACACTGAAGCTTTCTTT. Its protein product is CASSSPGINTEAFF.

This clonotype appeared a few times. The chain joins TRBV6-4 to TRBJ1-1; D is undetermined. The ends were cut back, 6 bases at V and 7 bases at J, with 15 bases in the middle. The CDR3 length is 13 residues. Per germline, CDR1 MRHNA and CDR2 SNTAGT. For the CDR3, the DNA is TGTGCCAGCAGGCCGGGCCTAGGAGATGAAGCTTTCTTT. It encodes CASRPGLGDEAFF.

V usage is TRBV25-1 and J usage is TRBJ2-4; TRBD1 is a possible D gene (6 bases). CDR3 length equals 13 residues. The V gene lost 8 bases and the J gene lost 3 bases, with 11 bases spanning the gap. CDR1 and CDR2 from the germline V gene are MGHDK and SYGVNS. CDR3 coding DNA: TGTGCCAGCGGGACACCCGTCAAAAACATTCAGTACTTC. This sequence encodes CASGTPVKNIQYF.

There are many counts of this clonotype. This chain connects TRBV7-2 to TRBJ2-3, with TRBD2 matching 7 bases. Germline V CDR1 and CDR2: SGHTA, FQGNSA. V shed 2 bases and J 6 bases; nucleotides not matched to a gene: 11. CDR3 length: 16 residues. The CDR3 DNA follows: TGTGCCAGCAGCTTATGGGGGGGGGGTACCTCGGATACGCAGTATTTT. Protein sequence: CASSLWGGGTSDTQYF.

This clonotype came up many times. The chain carries TRBV6-2 or TRBV6-3 and TRBJ2-4; D is possibly TRBD1 (5 bases). The CDR3 runs 15 residues. CDR1 is MNHEY and CDR2 is SVGEGT in the germline V gene. With 5 bases removed from V and 6 bases from J, the gap between germline ends came to 17 bases. CDR3 DNA sequence: TGTGCCAGCAGTCCGGGCCTCCTGCAGGGAAACATTCAGTACTTC. Translation gives CASSPGLLQGNIQYF.

This clonotype has a count of ten or more. The chain joins TRBV20-1 to TRBJ2-1, with 13 bases lining up with TRBD2. V lost 4 bases, J lost 0 bases, and 12 bases stayed unmatched. The CDR3 sequence is 19 residues long. Germline lookup yields CDR1 DFQATT and CDR2 SNEGSKA (reference sequence). The CDR3 loop reads CSATTRGLAGSHSYNEQFF. The CDR3 DNA reads TGCAGTGCTACGACTAGGGGACTAGCGGGGTCCCACTCCTACAATGAGCAGTTCTTC.

This clonotype appeared many times. The V and J genes are TRBV4-2 and TRBJ2-7, with D possibly TRBD2 on 7 matching bases. CDR1 is LGHNA, CDR2 YNFKEQ, per germline. This CDR3 contains 18 residues. The V gene lost 3 bases and the J gene lost 1 base, with 22 bases spanning the gap. CDR3 DNA: TGTGCCAGCAGCCATGATCTGGGAGGGACACCGGCATCCTACGAGCAGTACTTC. Encoded protein: CASSHDLGGTPASYEQYF.

This clonotype appeared many times. The chain recombines TRBV7-2 with TRBJ1-3; D possibly corresponds to TRBD1 (5 bases). In germline, CDR1 is SGHTA, CDR2 FQGNSA. Trimming cost V 2 bases and J 0 bases, with 23 bases left between them. CDR3 length: 20 amino acids. The CDR3 protein is CASSLWVRREVISSGNTIYF. The CDR3 region has the DNA TGTGCCAGCAGCTTATGGGTTCGCAGGGAGGTGATAAGCTCTGGAAACACCATATATTTT. The complete variable domain, with remaining parts taken from reference TRBV7-2 and TRBJ1-3, reads GAGVSQSPSNKVTEKGKDVELRCDPISGHTALYWYRQSLGQGLEFLIYFQGNSAPDKSGLPSDRFSAERTGGSVSTLTIQRTQQEDSAVYLCASSLWVRREVISSGNTIYFGEGSWLTVV.

Ten or more counts support this clonotype. This chain links TRBV7-2 with TRBJ2-2; D is unclear. This CDR3 spans 15 amino acids. CDR1 and CDR2 from the germline V gene are SGHTA and FQGNSA. Trimming shortened V by 1 base and J by 2 bases, and 8 bases separated the two germline ends. CDR3 sequence: CASSLDAVNTGELFF. In DNA, the CDR3 is TGTGCCAGCAGCTTAGATGCAGTAAACACCGGGGAGCTGTTTTTT. The whole variable domain, filled in from reference TRBV7-2 and TRBJ2-2, reads GAGVSQSPSNKVTEKGKDVELRCDPISGHTALYWYRQSLGQGLEFLIYFQGNSAPDKSGLPSDRFSAERTGGSVSTLTIQRTQQEDSAVYLCASSLDAVNTGELFFGEGSRLTVL.

This clonotype was seen ten or more times. The rearrangement joins TRBV6-2 or TRBV6-3 to TRBJ1-1; possible D gene TRBD1, 6 bases. The germline V and J ends were trimmed by 6 bases and 1 base, with 18 bases remaining between them. CDR1 and CDR2 (germline): MNHEY, SVGEGT. The CDR3 length is 16 residues. Here the CDR3 DNA reads TGTGCCAGCAGGGCGGAGCGGACAGTTTCGAACACTGAAGCTTTCTTT. Translating it yields CASRAERTVSNTEAFF.

This chain joins TRBV7-3 and TRBJ1-1; possible D gene TRBD1, 6 bases. From germline, CDR1 is SGHTA and CDR2 FQGTGA. This CDR3 has 17 amino acids. Trimming stripped 9 bases from V and 3 bases from J, with 26 bases between. The DNA for the CDR3 is TGTGCCAGAAGACGAAGATCGGGGGGGGGGCTAGACACTGAAGCTTTCTTT. Its protein product is CARRRRSGGGLDTEAFF.

The chain couples TRBV28 to TRBJ2-5; D is undetermined. Germline V gene lookup returns CDR1 MDHEN and CDR2 SYDVKM. V was pared by 5 bases and J by 5 bases, with 12 bases between. The CDR3 contains 13 residues. The CDR3 reads CASSPLRTETQYF. In nucleotides, the CDR3 is TGTGCCAGCAGTCCACTTAGGACGGAGACCCAGTACTTC. The full variable domain, completed using reference TRBV28 and TRBJ2-5, is DVKVTQSSRYLVKRTGEKVFLECVQDMDHENMFWYRQDPGLGLRLIYFSYDVKMKEKGDIPEGYSVSREKKERFSLILESASTNQTSMYLCASSPLRTETQYFGPGTRLLVL.

This clonotype was seen more than once but under ten times. The chain uses TRBV11-3 and TRBJ2-1, with 10 bases matching TRBD2. Germline V gene sequence: CDR1 SGHNT, CDR2 YENEEA. The V and J ends lost 3 bases and 10 bases, in that order; junction bases with no gene match: 6. CDR3 size: 14 residues. The CDR3 spells CASSFSGGAGEQFF. DNA for the CDR3: TGTGCCAGCAGCTTCAGCGGGGGGGCGGGCGAGCAGTTCTTC.

This clonotype was observed at least ten times. The chain carries TRBV6-2 or TRBV6-3 and TRBJ2-5; 7 bases are a match to TRBD1. The CDR3 is 13 amino acids. From germline, CDR1 is MNHEY and CDR2 SVGEGT. V dropped 6 bases and J dropped 2; count of bases not matched to a gene: 3. The CDR3, as DNA: TGTGCCAGCAGAGGGACAGCGCAAGAGACCCAGTACTTC. Protein: CASRGTAQETQYF.

This clonotype was seen at least ten times. The gene calls are TRBV28 and TRBJ1-6; a weak D match, TRBD1 (5 bases). V lost 5 bases and J lost 1, with 18 bases in between. The CDR3 runs to 18 residues. CDR1 is MDHEN and CDR2 is SYDVKM in the germline V gene. The CDR3 here is CASSEPQGRGSYNSPLHF. The CDR3 coding sequence is TGTGCCAGCAGTGAGCCCCAGGGTCGGGGGTCCTATAATTCACCCCTCCACTTT. The complete variable domain, with remaining parts taken from reference TRBV28 and TRBJ1-6, reads DVKVTQSSRYLVKRTGEKVFLECVQDMDHENMFWYRQDPGLGLRLIYFSYDVKMKEKGDIPEGYSVSREKKERFSLILESASTNQTSMYLCASSEPQGRGSYNSPLHFGNGTRLTVT.

Ten or more counts support this clonotype. This chain uses TRBV28 with TRBJ1-2, with 11 bases identical to TRBD1. The length of the CDR3 is 16 residues. Germline trimming cut 3 bases from V and 6 bases from J; bases unmatched to any gene: 9. CDR1 is MDHEN and CDR2 is SYDVKM in the germline V gene. The CDR3 reads CASSFKAGQGDNGYTF. The CDR3 coding sequence is TGTGCCAGCAGTTTTAAGGCGGGACAGGGGGACAATGGCTACACCTTC.

This clonotype was counted many times. The chain joins TRBV25-1 to TRBJ1-2; weak D call: TRBD1 (5 bases). This CDR3 contains 14 residues. Per the germline V gene, CDR1 is MGHDK and CDR2 is SYGVNS. The V end was cut by 8 bases, the J end by 4 bases, with 17 bases between. CDR3 sequence (DNA): TGTGCCAGCGATGGGGGAACAGGACGCTATGGCTACACCTTC. This sequence encodes CASDGGTGRYGYTF.

This clonotype was seen repeatedly, ten times or more. The J gene is TRBJ2-2, the V gene TRBV29-1; D gene ambiguous. The CDR3 contains 13 residues. CDR1 and CDR2 from the germline V gene are SQVTM and ANQGSEA. With 4 bases removed from V and 0 bases from J, the gap between germline ends came to 6 bases. CDR3 sequence: CSVATSNTGELFF. CDR3 sequence (DNA): TGCAGCGTTGCCACCTCGAACACCGGGGAGCTGTTTTTT.

The V and J genes are TRBV10-2 and TRBJ2-2; 7 positions match TRBD1. The CDR3 consists of 14 residues. The germline gives CDR1 WSHSY, CDR2 SAAADI. J lost 2 bases, V lost 10 bases, and 7 bases had no gene match. DNA of the CDR3: TGCGCCATTTCCGGGACAGCAAACACCGGGGAGCTGTTTTTT. Protein product: CAISGTANTGELFF.

CDR3 DNA sequence: TGTGCCAGCGGGCCCGGGGAGCTGTTTTTT. It yields the protein CASGPGELFF. V is TRBV2 and J is TRBJ2-2; no clear D. Deletions cut 8 bases from V and 6 bases from J, with 4 bases between. Germline-derived CDR1 and CDR2 are SNHLY and FYNNEI. The CDR3 spans 10 residues.

This clonotype occurred a few times. The chain recombines TRBV20-1 with TRBJ2-1; 8 bases are shared with TRBD2. V lost 8 bases and J lost 5; bases outside the gene matches: 14. Germline V CDR1 and CDR2: DFQATT, SNEGSKA (reference sequence). The CDR3 length is 15 residues. The CDR3 loop is CSPSGGLASHNEQFF. CDR3 bases: TGCAGTCCCTCGGGAGGACTAGCCAGCCACAATGAGCAGTTCTTC.

The table lists this clonotype with many counts. The chain joins TRBV20-1 to TRBJ1-1; possibly TRBD1 for D (6 bases). Germline V gives CDR1 DFQATT, CDR2 SNEGSKA (reference sequence). There are 11 residues in the CDR3. The CDR3 loop reads CSLKTTGRAFF. CDR3 DNA: TGCAGCTTAAAGACTACAGGGAGAGCTTTCTTT.

In its sample, this clonotype was seen a few times. The chain combines TRBV28 with TRBJ1-2, with 12 bases fitting TRBD1. V lost 6 bases and J lost 4; bases outside the gene matches: 3. Germline loops: CDR1 MDHEN, CDR2 SYDVKM. The CDR3 loop spans 14 amino acids. The CDR3 DNA reads as TGTGCCAGCAGAGGGACAGGGGGCGGCTATGGCTACACCTTC. It codes for CASRGTGGGYGYTF.

Ten or more counts support this clonotype. The chain couples TRBV7-2 to TRBJ1-4, with D possibly matching TRBD1 (6 bases). Germline V gene lookup returns CDR1 SGHTA and CDR2 FQGNSA. V gave up 4 bases and J gave up 3 bases, with 12 bases separating them. The CDR3 contains 15 residues. CDR3 bases: TGTGCCAGCAGCTGGGCAGGGGTTTCTAATGAAAAACTGTTTTTT. Protein sequence: CASSWAGVSNEKLFF.

This clonotype was seen repeatedly, ten times or more. V and J are TRBV27 and TRBJ2-7; 8 bases are a match to TRBD1. Germline V lookup: CDR1 MNHEY, CDR2 SMNVEV (reference sequence). V was pared by 4 bases and J by 6 bases, with 14 bases of the junction left unmatched. The CDR3 contains 16 residues. The CDR3 DNA reads TGTGCCAGCAGTTCCGCCCGGGCAGGGGGCTATAGCGAGCAGTACTTC. Translation gives CASSSARAGGYSEQYF.

The sample holds a few counts of this clonotype. V is TRBV15 and J is TRBJ1-2, with D perhaps matching TRBD1 (5 bases). V shed 5 bases and J shed 0 bases, with 13 bases lying between them. CDR1 LNHNV and CDR2 YYDKDF come from the germline V gene (reference sequence). CDR3 length: 15 residues. CDR3 DNA sequence: TGTGCCACCAGCGGCCGGGGGGAAGCTAACTATGGCTACACCTTC. This codes for CATSGRGEANYGYTF.

This clonotype was observed a few times. V is TRBV19 and J is TRBJ2-1; the D gene is possibly TRBD2 (5 bases). There are 12 residues in the CDR3. Germline V gives CDR1 LNHDA, CDR2 SQIVND (reference sequence). Trimming removed 8 bases from V and 10 bases from J, with 15 bases in between. This CDR3 is CASDGLPGEQFF. The CDR3 bases are TGTGCCAGTGACGGACTTCCGGGGGAGCAGTTCTTC. The full variable domain, with the rest looked up from reference TRBV19 and TRBJ2-1, is DGGITQSPKYLFRKEGQNVTLSCEQNLNHDAMYWYRQDPGQGLRLIYYSQIVNDFQKGDIAEGYSVSREKKESFPLTVTSAQKNPTAFYLCASDGLPGEQFFGPGTRLTVL.

Many counts were recorded for this clonotype. DNA for the CDR3: TGCAGCGTTTTACGGTGGAACACTGAAGCTTTCTTT. Its translation is CSVLRWNTEAFF. The V call is TRBV29-1, the J call TRBJ1-1; D not resolved. CDR1 SQVTM and CDR2 ANQGSEA come from the germline V gene. The CDR3 sequence is 12 residues long. Trimming cost V 5 bases and J 1 base, with 8 bases left between them. Full variable domain (outside the CDR3, taken from reference TRBV29-1 and TRBJ1-1): SAVISQKPSRDICQRGTSLTIQCQVDSQVTMMFWYRQQPGQSLTLIATANQGSEATYESGFVIDKFPISRPNLTFSTLTVSNMSPEDSSIYLCSVLRWNTEAFFGQGTRLTVV.

This chain uses TRBV30 with TRBJ2-6; no clear D gene. The V and J ends lost 4 bases and 1 base respectively, with 5 bases between them. This CDR3 spans 13 amino acids. Looked up from germline, CDR1 is GTSNPN and CDR2 is SVGIG (reference sequence). CDR3 DNA: TGTGCCTGGACCAGTTCTGGGGCCAACGTCCTGACTTTC. Protein product: CAWTSSGANVLTF.